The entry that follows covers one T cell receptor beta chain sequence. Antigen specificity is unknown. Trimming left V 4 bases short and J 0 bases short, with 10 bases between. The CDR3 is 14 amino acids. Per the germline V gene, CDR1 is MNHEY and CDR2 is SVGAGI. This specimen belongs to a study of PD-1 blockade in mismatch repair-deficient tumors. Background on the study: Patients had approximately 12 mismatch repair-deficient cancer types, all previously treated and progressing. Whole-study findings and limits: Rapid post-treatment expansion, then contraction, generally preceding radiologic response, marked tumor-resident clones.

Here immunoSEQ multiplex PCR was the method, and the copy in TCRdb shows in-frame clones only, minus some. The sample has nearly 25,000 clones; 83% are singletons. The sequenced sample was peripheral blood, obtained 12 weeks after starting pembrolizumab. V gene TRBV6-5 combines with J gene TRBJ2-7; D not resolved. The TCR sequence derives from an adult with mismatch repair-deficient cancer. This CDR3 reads CASSFSESSYEQYF. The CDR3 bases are TGTGCCAGCAGTTTTTCCGAAAGCTCCTACGAGCAGTACTTC.